This is a list of T cell receptor beta chains from one sample in a study of control samples from healthy donors and cancer patients. Profiled with immunoSEQ multiplex PCR; TCRdb holds only in-frame clones, not every one. The top ten clones hold approximately 7% of a sample with about 140,000 clones, under 95% of them seen once. Input material: blood. These receptors all come from a man aged 18 to 35 in good health. The CDR3 runs from the conserved cysteine through the conserved F or W. D genes are given only for firm matches. Where a row states a size, it is once, few, many or the class of an expanded clone; other rows omit it.

v_call	d_call	clone_size	j_call	cdr3_nt	cdr3_aa
TRBV4-1	-	-	TRBJ1-5	TGCGCCAGCAGCCAAGTAGGTCAGAGAGGAGAGCCCCAGCATTTT	CASSQVGQRGEPQHF
TRBV2	-	many	TRBJ1-2	TGTGCCAGCAGTAGTGTGGGAATTGACGGCTACACCTTC	CASSSVGIDGYTF
TRBV9	TRBD2	-	TRBJ2-1	TGTGCCAGCAGCGTCCGGGGGGACCAATACAATGAGCAGTTCTTC	CASSVRGDQYNEQFF
TRBV10-1	TRBD1	-	TRBJ2-7	TGCGCCAGCTTATTCGGGGACAGGGCTTTGTCCTACGAGCAGTACTTC	CASLFGDRALSYEQYF
TRBV5-6	-	-	TRBJ2-3	TGTGCCAGCAGATTCGGTGCAGATACGCAGTATTTT	CASRFGADTQYF
TRBV7-2	TRBD1	-	TRBJ1-1	TGTGCCAGCAGCGGCCAAGGGGGCAGTTACACTGAAGCTTTCTTT	CASSGQGGSYTEAFF
TRBV7-3	-	-	TRBJ1-6	TGTGCCAGCAGCTTAGGAGGCAGGTTGGATTCACCCCTCCACTTT	CASSLGGRLDSPLHF
TRBV4-1	TRBD2	-	TRBJ2-3	TGCGCCAGCAGCTGGACTAGCGGGGGGGGCACAGATACGCAGTATTTT	CASSWTSGGGTDTQYF
TRBV7-3	-	once	TRBJ2-3	TGTGCCAGCAGCTTAAGGACGTCCGCTACAGATACGCAGTATTTT	CASSLRTSATDTQYF
TRBV19	-	-	TRBJ2-7	TGTGCCAGTACTGGGGCAAGACCCTACGAGCAGTACTTC	CASTGARPYEQYF